Listed here are 32 T cell receptor beta chains from one sample, sequenced in a study of T cell responses to AZD1222 COVID-19 vaccine. Here immunoSEQ multiplex PCR was the method, and the copy in TCRdb shows in-frame clones only, minus some. The table has 100,000 to 150,000 clones, 90% seen once. The starting material was peripheral blood, obtained on day 0 of AZD1222 vaccination. Receptors were obtained from an adult in good health.

The gene calls are TRBV7-8 and TRBJ2-7; D might be TRBD2 (5 bases). Germline V gene sequence: CDR1 SGHVS, CDR2 FQNEAQ. Trimming took off 3 bases at V and 2 bases at J, with 11 bases between the two ends. This CDR3 spans 14 amino acids. The CDR3: CASSLGAGPYEQYF. The DNA for the CDR3 is TGTGCCAGCAGCTTGGGAGCCGGTCCCTACGAGCAGTACTTC.

V and J are TRBV28 and TRBJ2-3, with D perhaps matching TRBD1 (6 bases). Trimming took off 6 bases at V and 2 bases at J, with 18 bases between the two ends. The CDR3 sequence is 16 residues long. Germline CDR1 MDHEN, CDR2 SYDVKM. The CDR3 nucleotides read TGTGCCAGCAGCTCTCCTGGGGGCCCATACACAGATACGCAGTATTTT. It specifies CASSSPGGPYTDTQYF.

V is TRBV5-1 and J is TRBJ1-3; 9 bases are shared with TRBD1. V shed 3 bases and J 4 bases; nucleotides not matched to a gene: 5. CDR1 SGHRS and CDR2 YFSETQ come from the germline V gene. The CDR3 is 15 residues long. In DNA, the CDR3 is TGCGCCAGCAGCTCACAGGGGGCTTTCGGAAACACCATATATTTT. Translation: CASSSQGAFGNTIYF.

In its sample, this clone was seen once. The CDR3 DNA reads as TGTGCCAGCGGACAGGGGGTAAATCAGCCCCAGCATTTT. This codes for CASGQGVNQPQHF. This sequence joins TRBV19 and TRBJ1-5, with TRBD1 matching 10 bases. The CDR3 runs to 13 residues. Looked up from germline, CDR1 is LNHDA and CDR2 is SQIVND (reference sequence). The junction had 3 bases not matched to a gene; V was cut back by 9 bases and J by 4 bases.

The rearrangement links TRBV30 to TRBJ2-7, with D possibly called TRBD1 or TRBD2 (5 bases each). CDR3 length: 14 amino acids. Trimming took 8 bases from V and 0 from J, leaving 17 bases between them. Germline V lookup: CDR1 GTSNPN, CDR2 SVGIG (reference sequence). The CDR3 region is CARAGTANSYEQYF. The CDR3, as DNA: TGTGCCAGAGCCGGGACCGCGAACTCCTACGAGCAGTACTTC. The whole variable domain, filled in from reference TRBV30 and TRBJ2-7, reads SQTIHQWPATLVQPVGSPLSLECTVEGTSNPNLYWYRQAAGRGLQLLFYSVGIGQISSEVPQNLSASRPQDRQFILSSKKLLLSDSGFYLCARAGTANSYEQYFGPGTRLTVT.

CDR3 loop: CASSWTGREKLFF. CDR3 bases: TGTGCCAGCAGTTGGACAGGGAGAGAAAAACTGTTTTTT. The rearrangement links TRBV6-2 or TRBV6-3 to TRBJ1-4, with 8 nucleotides matching TRBD1. CDR3 size: 13 residues. Unmatched junction bases numbered 3, after V lost 4 bases and J lost 8 bases. Germline CDR1 is MNHEY and CDR2 is SVGEGT.

The chain is built from TRBV5-8 and TRBJ1-6; D remains ambiguous. Germline V gives CDR1 SGHTS, CDR2 YDEGEE. V gave up 2 bases and J gave up 6 bases, with 3 bases separating them. The CDR3 sequence is 12 residues long. The DNA of the CDR3 is TGTGCCAGCAGCTTCCTTAATTCACCCCTCCACTTT. It codes for CASSFLNSPLHF.

This clone was picked up a small number of times. The chain's CDR3 is CASKKIGGGVVDQPQHF. For the CDR3, the DNA is TGTGCCAGTAAGAAAATTGGCGGCGGAGTCGTGGATCAGCCCCAGCATTTT. This chain connects TRBV19 to TRBJ1-5; no firm D call. CDR3 size: 17 residues. The V end was cut by 7 bases, the J end by 5 bases, with 24 bases between. Germline CDR1 reads LNHDA; CDR2 reads SQIVND (reference sequence).

This rearrangement joins TRBV11-1 to TRBJ1-1; D not resolved. Germline values: CDR1 SGHAT, CDR2 FQDESV (reference sequence). There are 14 residues in the CDR3. V lost 1 base to trimming and J lost 6 bases, with 12 bases between them. The CDR3 bases are TGTGCCAGCAGCTTAGGGAATTACCGACCTGAAGCTTTCTTT. As protein: CASSLGNYRPEAFF.

The chain carries TRBV27 and TRBJ1-5; possible D gene TRBD1, 6 bases. The length of the CDR3 is 12 residues. V lost 8 bases and J 2 bases, leaving 7 bases between the germline ends. CDR1 and CDR2 (germline): MNHEY, SMNVEV (reference sequence). CDR3 nucleotide sequence: TGTGCCAGCGGGGGCGGCAATCAGCCCCAGCATTTT. This codes for CASGGGNQPQHF.

The CDR3 loop is CASTMWFVSRAHQPQHF. CDR3 sequence (DNA): TGTGCCAGCACTATGTGGTTTGTCTCACGGGCCCATCAGCCCCAGCATTTT. V gene TRBV28 combines with J gene TRBJ1-5; D gene uncertain. CDR1 is MDHEN, CDR2 SYDVKM, per germline. V was cut by 7 bases and J by 5 bases, with 24 bases left in between. The CDR3 is made up of 17 amino acids.

As DNA, the CDR3 is TGTGCCAGCAGGTGGACTAGGTCATCCCCCTACGAGCAGTACTTC. The encoded protein is CASRWTRSSPYEQYF. The chain combines TRBV28 with TRBJ2-7; 7 bases agree with TRBD2. The length of the CDR3 is 15 residues. Germline lookup yields CDR1 MDHEN and CDR2 SYDVKM. After removal of 6 bases from V and 2 bases from J, the junction contained 10 bases not matched to a gene.

The chain carries TRBV30 and TRBJ2-5; D call uncertain. CDR1 GTSNPN and CDR2 SVGIG come from the germline V gene (reference sequence). Trimming shortened V by 2 bases and J by 6 bases, and 7 bases separated the two germline ends. This CDR3 spans 11 amino acids. The CDR3 region is CAWSLLKTQYF. CDR3 in DNA: TGTGCCTGGAGTTTGCTGAAGACCCAGTACTTC.

The V call is TRBV7-2, the J call TRBJ2-7; perhaps TRBD1 as D (6 bases). The V gene's germline CDR1 is SGHTA and CDR2 FQGNSA. This CDR3 contains 15 residues. Trimming left V 3 bases short and J 0 bases short, with 12 bases between. The CDR3 region is CASSFFGGLSYEQYF. The CDR3 DNA reads TGTGCCAGCAGCTTTTTTGGGGGCCTCTCCTACGAGCAGTACTTC.

The chain employs TRBV5-1 and TRBJ1-3, with D uncertain. CDR3 length: 16 amino acids. The germline V gene has CDR1 SGHRS and CDR2 YFSETQ. Trimming left V 3 bases short and J 0 bases short, with 13 bases between. The CDR3 DNA reads as TGCGCCAGCAGCTCCTTCGACCGGCTCTCTGGAAACACCATATATTTT. It yields the protein CASSSFDRLSGNTIYF.

The V and J genes are TRBV7-2 and TRBJ2-7; D possibly uses TRBD1 or TRBD2 (6 bases each). Germline-derived CDR1 and CDR2 are SGHTA and FQGNSA. V was clipped by 1 base and J by 2 bases, with 9 bases between them. The CDR3 length is 14 residues. The CDR3 region is CASSLVEGAYEQYF. CDR3 DNA: TGTGCCAGCAGCTTAGTGGAGGGGGCCTACGAGCAGTACTTC. Full variable domain (outside the CDR3, taken from reference TRBV7-2 and TRBJ2-7): GAGVSQSPSNKVTEKGKDVELRCDPISGHTALYWYRQSLGQGLEFLIYFQGNSAPDKSGLPSDRFSAERTGGSVSTLTIQRTQQEDSAVYLCASSLVEGAYEQYFGPGTRLTVT.

The rearrangement joins TRBV9 to TRBJ2-1, with D possibly TRBD2 on 6 matching bases. V lost 5 bases to trimming and J lost 9 bases, with 12 bases between them. Germline assignment: CDR1 SGDLS and CDR2 YYNGEE. The CDR3 totals 12 residues. CDR3 sequence (DNA): TGTGCCAGCAGTGTTACTAGCTTTGAGCAGTTCTTC. It encodes CASSVTSFEQFF.

This chain uses TRBV2 with TRBJ1-1; no clear D gene. V lost 6 bases and J 4 bases, leaving 18 bases between the germline ends. Germline loops: CDR1 SNHLY, CDR2 FYNNEI. The CDR3 is 15 amino acids. The CDR3 here is CASRPTAWDSTEAFF. The DNA for the CDR3 is TGTGCCAGCAGGCCTACGGCCTGGGATAGCACTGAAGCTTTCTTT.

Here the CDR3 DNA reads TGTGCCAGCAGCGGCAGTAACTATGGCTACACCTTC. Residues: CASSGSNYGYTF. This rearrangement joins TRBV3-1 (or the pseudogene TRBV3-2) to TRBJ1-2, with no clear D. This CDR3 has 12 amino acids. V lost 5 bases, J lost 1 base, and 5 bases lay in between. Germline V gene lookup returns CDR1 LGHDT and CDR2 YNNKEL (reference sequence).

As for this clone: In the same sample, other DNA sequences code for this CDR3. The rearrangement uses TRBV12-3 or TRBV12-4 and TRBJ1-5; 9 bases fit TRBD1. With 9 bases clipped from V and 4 bases from J, the junction kept 4 bases outside the gene matches. The CDR3 runs to 13 residues. Written as DNA, the CDR3 is TGTGCCAGTAGGGGGACAGGGAATCAGCCCCAGCATTTT. This codes for CASRGTGNQPQHF.

This chain's CDR3 is CASSLQGNEQYF. DNA for the CDR3: TGTGCCAGCAGTTTACAGGGTAACGAGCAGTACTTC. The rearrangement uses TRBV28 and TRBJ2-7; possibly TRBD1 for D (5 bases). This CDR3 spans 12 amino acids. V was trimmed by 2 bases and J by 5 bases, leaving 7 bases between them. Germline CDR1 and CDR2: MDHEN and SYDVKM.

This sequence joins TRBV2 and TRBJ2-1, with 7 bases lining up with TRBD2. CDR1 SNHLY and CDR2 FYNNEI come from the germline V gene. The V gene end was trimmed by 7 bases and the J gene end by 9 bases; junction bases not matched to a gene: 6. CDR3 length equals 12 residues. CDR3 nucleotides: TGTGCCAGCACCGAGGGAGGGCTTGAGCAGTTCTTC. Protein: CASTEGGLEQFF.

The chain combines TRBV20-1 with TRBJ1-3; 7 bases agree with TRBD1. V dropped 7 bases and J dropped 13; count of bases not matched to a gene: 10. This CDR3 has 11 residues. Germline-derived CDR1 and CDR2 are DFQATT and SNEGSKA (reference sequence). CDR3 coding DNA: TGCAGTGGGGAGAGAGGGGGCAGAATATATTTT. It specifies CSGERGGRIYF.

CDR3 bases: TGTGCCAGCAGCTTGGGAGGGGGCGCGGGCACCGGGGAGCTGTTTTTT. Amino acid sequence: CASSLGGGAGTGELFF. V is TRBV5-6 and J is TRBJ2-2, with 7 bases matching TRBD1. This CDR3 is 16 amino acids long. The germline CDR1 and CDR2 sequences are SGHDT and YYEEEE. The V and J ends lost 0 bases and 4 bases, in that order; junction bases with no gene match: 6.

CDR3 residues: CASSFSTDRIPNEQFF. For the CDR3, the DNA is TGTGCCAGCAGTTTTTCCACGGACAGGATCCCCAATGAGCAGTTCTTC. J is TRBJ2-1 and V is TRBV28; 7 positions agree with TRBD1. This CDR3 region has 16 residues. Germline assignment: CDR1 MDHEN and CDR2 SYDVKM. J was trimmed by 6 bases and V by 3 bases; bases with no gene match: 11.

The chain links TRBV6-5 to TRBJ1-6; 12 nucleotides match TRBD1. The CDR3 has 13 residues. Germline CDR1 reads MNHEY; CDR2 reads SVGAGI. Germline trimming cut 6 bases from V and 10 bases from J; bases unmatched to any gene: 1. CDR3 residues: CASRGTGGSPLHF. DNA for the CDR3: TGTGCCAGCAGAGGGACAGGGGGCTCACCCCTCCACTTT.

V is TRBV5-1 and J is TRBJ2-1; unclear D gene. CDR1 is SGHRS and CDR2 is YFSETQ in the germline V gene. V was trimmed by 4 bases and J by 0 bases, leaving 11 bases between them. The CDR3 runs to 15 residues. The CDR3 sequence is CASSPEVSSYNEQFF. The CDR3 DNA sequence: TGCGCCAGCAGCCCCGAGGTTTCCTCCTACAATGAGCAGTTCTTC.

This sequence joins TRBV4-3 and TRBJ2-1; 9 bases line up with TRBD2. V lost 2 bases, J lost 6 bases, and 11 bases stayed unmatched. CDR3 size: 17 residues. CDR1 and CDR2 from the germline V gene are LGHNA and YSLEER. The CDR3 here is CASSQNPGLASPNEQFF. As DNA, the CDR3 is TGCGCCAGCAGCCAAAATCCCGGACTAGCGTCCCCCAATGAGCAGTTCTTC.

The chain uses TRBV6-4 and TRBJ2-3, with 7 nucleotides matching TRBD2. Germline values: CDR1 MRHNA, CDR2 SNTAGT. CDR3 length: 13 residues. With V trimmed by 6 bases and J by 1 base, 1 base remained unmatched. CDR3: CASSSGGTDTQYF. As DNA, the CDR3 is TGTGCCAGCAGCAGCGGGGGCACAGATACGCAGTATTTT.

J is TRBJ2-3 and V is TRBV5-1; the D is unclear. The CDR3 runs 15 residues. In germline, CDR1 is SGHRS, CDR2 YFSETQ. Deletions cut 4 bases from V and 2 bases from J, with 14 bases between. CDR3 nucleotides: TGCGCCAGCAGCAGGCTCGGCAGCCTCACAGATACGCAGTATTTT. Its protein product is CASSRLGSLTDTQYF.

CDR3 nucleotide sequence: TGTGCCAGCAGCTATCGGGGGGAACCCAATTCACCCCTCCACTTT. Protein product: CASSYRGEPNSPLHF. V and J are TRBV14 and TRBJ1-6, with a weak D call TRBD1 (5 bases). This CDR3 has 15 amino acids. CDR1 and CDR2 (germline): SGHDN, FVKESK. Trimming took 5 bases from V and 7 from J, leaving 15 bases between them.

The CDR3 bases are TGTGCCACCAGCTGGCAGGGGTACGAGCAGTACTTC. Encoded protein: CATSWQGYEQYF. This chain joins TRBV15 and TRBJ2-7; tentative D call: TRBD1 (6 bases). With 5 bases removed from V and 4 bases from J, the gap between germline ends came to 9 bases. Germline V gene sequence: CDR1 LNHNV, CDR2 YYDKDF (reference sequence). The CDR3 length is 12 residues.